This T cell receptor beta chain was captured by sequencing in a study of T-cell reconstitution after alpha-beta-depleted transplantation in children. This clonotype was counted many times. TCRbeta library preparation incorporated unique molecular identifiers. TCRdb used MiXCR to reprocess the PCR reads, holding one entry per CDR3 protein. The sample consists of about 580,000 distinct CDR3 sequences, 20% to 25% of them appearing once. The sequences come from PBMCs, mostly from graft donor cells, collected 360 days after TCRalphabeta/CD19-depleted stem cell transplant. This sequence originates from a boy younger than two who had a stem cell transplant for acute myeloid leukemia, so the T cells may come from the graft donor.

The DNA of the CDR3 is TGTGCCAGCAGTTACTCGGGCGGGCGAGAGACCCAGTACTTC. Protein sequence: CASSYSGGRETQYF. The chain employs TRBV6-5 and TRBJ2-5; D might be TRBD2 (5 bases). V lost 0 bases to trimming and J lost 4 bases, with 9 bases between them. The CDR3 covers 14 residues. CDR1 MNHEY and CDR2 SVGAGI come from the germline V gene.